One T cell receptor beta chain is described in this entry. This receptor's antigen is unknown. No base quality information exists; no much larger clone differs at one position. This sample's time point label indicates: about 28 days (+/-7) after the second vaccine dose. The treatment or condition tag for this specimen amounts to: meningococcal conjugate vaccine given as trial control. Vaccinee samples were obtained from the UK trials COV001 and COV002, which included a single-blind randomized controlled phase 2/3 trial of AZD1222 (ChAdOx1 nCoV-19) in healthy adults. For TCRbeta chain sequencing, PBMC samples from trial participants were taken at day 0 and at day 28 after the second dose. This specimen belongs to a study of T cell responses to AZD1222 COVID-19 vaccine (dated by TCRdb to the early 2020s). About the investigation overall: A total of 230 to 250 trial participants underwent TCR sequencing, of whom about 210 received two doses of AZD1222 and around 26 received two doses of the MenACWY control vaccine. Trial participants were enrolled by age into subgroups of 18-55, 56-69 and 70-plus years, and around 150, 29 and 61 TCR-sequenced participants, respectively, were included in these subgroups.

Results the study describes overall, beyond this receptor: Reportedly, close to half of the unique spike-specific TCRs recognized epitopes lying outside the regions that are mutated in the B.1.351 and B.1.1.7 variants. Most participants were white British and females outnumbered males, and the authors suggested that clonal diversity may have been underestimated. In the small 56-69-year group, the increase in depth fell short of significance, most likely because of low power. No day 14 peak-response samples were available, so repertoires were characterized only after the peak T cell response. Conclusions about previously exposed vaccinees are limited because only six or seven AZD1222 recipients were SARS-CoV-2 seropositive at baseline. CD4 TCRs associated with the vaccine covered the entire spike protein, and the dominant responses were in regions 160-218 and 743-854. After two AZD1222 doses, both the breadth and the depth of spike-specific TCRs were significantly higher than at day 0 and than in MenACWY recipients.

The germline V gene gives CDR1 as SGDLS and CDR2 as YYNGEE. Including cysteine and phenylalanine, the CDR3 has 15 amino acids. CDR3 DNA is the only sequence kept; it has 45 bases, read in frame from the first base. V and J are trimmed by 0 bases and 7 bases, and the gene matches miss 8 bases of the junction. The CDR3 regions of human TCRbeta chains were analyzed by immunosequencing. The authors' pipeline ran thus. Repertoire TCRs were matched against a reference library of SARS-CoV-2-specific TCRs generated with the MIRA antigen-specificity platform. Breadth meant the fraction of unique TCRs that were SARS-CoV-2-associated, whereas depth meant the fraction of total T cells that were SARS-CoV-2-associated. Each spike-specific TCR was assigned to its reactive spike region and to a CD4 or CD8 class using the MIRA data. Log10-transformed breadth and depth values were compared by one-way ANOVA with Sidak's multiple comparisons tests. The table was pulled from immuneACCESS by TCRdb, which kept in-frame rearrangements only. Such tables lose some clones; where checked, under half of the loss comes from unresolved V genes, and the rest has no known cause. The V and J calls and the clone size are those of that table, but D and trimming were determined from the DNA. The sample yields around 100,000 clones; around nine tenths were counted once. The ten largest account for about 3.1% of the sample.

This specimen was peripheral blood, taken 28 days after the second dose of the MenACWY control vaccine. The rearranged chain carries TRBV9 and TRBJ1-2; 8 central bases correspond to TRBD1. The clonotype originates from an adult who received the MenACWY meningococcal vaccine as a control. Here is the DNA: TGTGCCAGCAGCGTAGCGTCTTCTACAGGGGGTGGCTACACCTTC. Translated, it gives CASSVASSTGGGYTF. Full variable domain (CDR3 extended with the reference TRBV9 and TRBJ1-2 proteins): DSGVTQTPKHLITATGQRVTLRCSPRSGDLSVYWYQQSLDQGLQFLIQYYNGEERAKGNILERFSAQQFPDLHSELNLSSLELGDSALYFCASSVASSTGGGYTFGSGTRLTVV.